This T cell receptor (beta chain) comes out of a study of OX40 agonist ivuxolimab in advanced cancers. In the study overall: The patients got ivuxolimab, which is an agonistic anti-OX40 (CD134) antibody. Antecedent anti-PD-1, anti-PD-L1 or anti-CTLA-4 therapy was permissible, with approximately 44% having received some. Regarding the study as a whole: At 0.1 to 3.0 mg/kg and by week 6, CD4+ and CD8+ T cells in the blood had expanded clonally. Low normalized T-cell clonal expansion was also seen in some nonresponders.

Turning to this clone: What it binds is not known.

Germline CDR1 KGHSH, CDR2 LQKENI. Losses at the gene ends were 4 bases for V and 1 base for J; bases not matched to a gene: 7. This CDR3 is built from 17 residues. The repertoire was sequenced with immunoSEQ multiplex PCR; TCRdb's copy has only in-frame clones and lacks some. The profile shows 70,000 or so clones, about 84% of them singletons. This TCR came from an adult with an advanced solid tumor such as melanoma, head and neck, liver or kidney cancer. The chain recombines TRBV18 with TRBJ2-1; 10 nucleotides align to TRBD2. The starting material was CD4+ or CD8+ T cells sorted from blood, obtained in a trial of the OX40 agonist ivuxolimab. CDR3 protein: CASSHQRLAGSYNEQFF. The DNA for the CDR3 is TGTGCCAGCTCACACCAGAGACTAGCGGGTTCCTACAATGAGCAGTTCTTC.